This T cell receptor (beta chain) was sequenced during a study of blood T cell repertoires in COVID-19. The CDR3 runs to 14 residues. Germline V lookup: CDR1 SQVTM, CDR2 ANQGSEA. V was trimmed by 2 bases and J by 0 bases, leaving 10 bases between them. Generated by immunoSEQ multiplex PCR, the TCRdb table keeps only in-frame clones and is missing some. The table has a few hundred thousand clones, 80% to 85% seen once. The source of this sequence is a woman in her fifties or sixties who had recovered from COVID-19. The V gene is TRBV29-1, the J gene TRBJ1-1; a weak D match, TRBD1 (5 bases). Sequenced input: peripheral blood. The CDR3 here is CSVERGRVNTEAFF. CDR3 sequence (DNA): TGCAGCGTTGAAAGGGGCAGGGTGAACACTGAAGCTTTCTTT.